The clone carrying this T cell receptor (beta chain) was seen ten or more times. The antigen remains undetermined. The data stem from a study of blood T cells in healthy people across ages. Study-level findings and limits: Unsorted PBMC material precluded a definitive naive versus antigen-experienced comparison.

The CDR3 has 16 amino acids. V lost 0 bases, J lost 5 bases, and 11 bases lay in between. The germline V gene encodes CDR1 ENHRY and CDR2 SYGVKD. Alongside a J-beta primer mix, a sample-barcoded 5' primer served in a second PCR lasting roughly 6 to 11 cycles. TCRdb fed the 5' RACE reads into MiXCR, producing one record per CDR3 protein. The data hold 900,000 to 950,000 distinct CDR3 sequences, with 25% to 30% observed a single time. These data are also associated with another study on T cells of mothers and their children. That paper adds: Versus unrelated pairs, overlap was slightly higher in related mother-child pairs, without reaching significance.

The chain couples TRBV10-3 to TRBJ1-6, with a possible D match to TRBD1 (6 bases). The TCR originated in a woman aged 40 to 50 in good health. Sequencing used blood. The CDR3 DNA is TGTGCCATCAGTGAGTCATTGGGGGCGAATAATTCACCCCTCCACTTT. Translating it yields CAISESLGANNSPLHF.